Following are 27 T cell receptor beta chains from one sample sequenced in a study of blood T cell repertoires in COVID-19. Clones were read by immunoSEQ multiplex PCR, and TCRdb kept only the in-frame ones, dropping some. The sample includes fewer than 500,000 clones, 86% of them seen just once. Sequenced input: peripheral blood. All receptors derive from a young woman with active or convalescent COVID-19.

V and J are TRBV5-4 and TRBJ1-2, with TRBD1 as a possible D gene (5 bases). Trimming removed 0 bases at V and 2 bases at J, with 17 bases between. Germline-derived CDR1 and CDR2 are SGHNT and YYREEE (reference sequence). The CDR3 extends over 17 amino acids. CDR3 sequence: CASSLDAGVSSNYGYTF. The CDR3 nucleotides read TGTGCCAGCAGCTTGGACGCGGGGGTATCGTCGAACTATGGCTACACCTTC.

This clone has a single count. This chain joins TRBV11-2 and TRBJ1-1; D is undetermined. Per the germline V gene, CDR1 is SGHAT and CDR2 is FQNNGV. CDR3 length: 13 amino acids. Trimming pared 3 bases from V and 3 bases from J, leaving 8 bases between. CDR3 protein: CASSFRGYTEAFF. The CDR3 bases are TGTGCCAGCAGCTTTAGAGGGTACACTGAAGCTTTCTTT.

V usage is TRBV19 and J usage is TRBJ2-1; a weak D match, TRBD1 (7 bases). Germline CDR1 LNHDA, CDR2 SQIVND (reference sequence). This CDR3 spans 11 amino acids. The ends were cut back, 7 bases at V and 15 bases at J, with 16 bases in the middle. The CDR3 region is CASTQGGLMFF. CDR3 nucleotide sequence: TGTGCCAGTACTCAGGGGGGACTTATGTTCTTC.

This chain uses TRBV4-1 with TRBJ1-1; D gene unclear. This CDR3 region has 16 residues. Germline CDR1 reads MGHRA; CDR2 reads YSYEKL. V was shortened by 0 bases and J by 1 base, with 12 bases between the two germline ends. In nucleotides, the CDR3 is TGCGCCAGCAGCCAAGATAACGGGTTTGGGAACACTGAAGCTTTCTTT. Protein: CASSQDNGFGNTEAFF.

This chain links TRBV28 with TRBJ1-4, with TRBD1 as a possible D gene (6 bases). The CDR3 is made up of 15 amino acids. The V end lost 6 bases, the J end lost 7 bases, and 18 bases lay between the germline ends. From germline, CDR1 is MDHEN and CDR2 SYDVKM. This CDR3 reads CASRPPLAGVEKLFF. DNA of the CDR3: TGTGCCAGCAGGCCCCCCCTGGCAGGGGTTGAAAAACTGTTTTTT.

The rearrangement uses TRBV14 and TRBJ1-4; D gene unclear. The CDR3 extends over 17 amino acids. V was clipped by 1 base and J by 7 bases, with 19 bases between them. CDR1 SGHDN and CDR2 FVKESK come from the germline V gene. The chain's CDR3 is CASSQAEILFKSEKLFF. Here the CDR3 DNA reads TGTGCCAGCAGCCAAGCTGAGATACTGTTTAAGAGTGAAAAACTGTTTTTT.

The V and J genes are TRBV18 and TRBJ1-1, with TRBD1 matching 10 bases. This CDR3 is 16 amino acids long. Germline values: CDR1 KGHSH, CDR2 LQKENI. V was clipped by 3 bases and J by 5 bases; unmatched bases: 9. The CDR3 spells CASSPPGTGEGTEAFF. CDR3 nucleotide sequence: TGTGCCAGCTCACCCCCAGGGACAGGGGAGGGAACTGAAGCTTTCTTT.

The J gene is TRBJ2-3, the V gene TRBV27; TRBD2 agrees at 15 bases. Germline values: CDR1 MNHEY, CDR2 SMNVEV (reference sequence). The CDR3 loop spans 17 amino acids. J lost 5 bases, V lost 1 base, and 4 bases had no gene match. Here the CDR3 reads CASSLFGTSGGLDTQYF. The CDR3 nucleotides are TGTGCCAGCAGTTTATTTGGGACTAGCGGGGGGTTAGATACGCAGTATTTT.

V gene TRBV19 combines with J gene TRBJ1-5; TRBD1 aligns across 9 bases. V shed 7 bases, J shed 7 bases, and the junction held 11 bases outside the gene matches. The CDR3 is made up of 15 amino acids. Germline CDR1 and CDR2: LNHDA and SQIVND (reference sequence). The CDR3 loop reads CASTPRTGDGQPQHF. CDR3 DNA: TGTGCCAGTACCCCCCGGACAGGGGATGGCCAGCCCCAGCATTTT. Using reference TRBV19 and TRBJ1-5 for the parts outside the CDR3, the full variable domain is DGGITQSPKYLFRKEGQNVTLSCEQNLNHDAMYWYRQDPGQGLRLIYYSQIVNDFQKGDIAEGYSVSREKKESFPLTVTSAQKNPTAFYLCASTPRTGDGQPQHFGDGTRLSIL.

The V gene is TRBV7-2, the J gene TRBJ1-2, with 11 nucleotides matching TRBD1. J was trimmed by 3 bases and V by 5 bases; bases with no gene match: 5. This CDR3 spans 15 amino acids. The germline gives CDR1 SGHTA, CDR2 FQGNSA. The CDR3 protein is CASSVGQGAHYGYTF. The CDR3 bases are TGTGCCAGCAGCGTTGGACAGGGGGCTCACTATGGCTACACCTTC.

The chain employs TRBV4-1 and TRBJ2-1, with 13 bases lining up with TRBD2. Germline V gene sequence: CDR1 MGHRA, CDR2 YSYEKL. The CDR3 covers 16 residues. V lost 2 bases and J lost 8; bases outside the gene matches: 6. CDR3 nucleotides: TGCGCCAGCAGCCAACCCACTAGCGGGAGGGCCTATGAGCAGTTCTTC. It yields the protein CASSQPTSGRAYEQFF.

This sequence joins TRBV5-1 and TRBJ1-2, with D possibly matching TRBD1 (6 bases). Trimming removed 3 bases at V and 3 bases at J, with 12 bases between. The CDR3 runs 14 residues. Germline V gives CDR1 SGHRS, CDR2 YFSETQ. The CDR3 DNA sequence: TGCGCCAGCAGCTCGGACAGTACCTACTATGGCTACACCTTC. Translating it yields CASSSDSTYYGYTF.

J is TRBJ1-2 and V is TRBV6-5, with a weak D call TRBD1 (6 bases). V was pared by 6 bases and J by 8 bases, with 16 bases between. This CDR3 region has 13 residues. Germline V gene lookup returns CDR1 MNHEY and CDR2 SVGAGI. In nucleotides, the CDR3 is TGTGCCAGCAGCCGGAGGGGGGGCGCGGGCTACACCTTC. Translation gives CASSRRGGAGYTF.

This clone was counted only a few times. The gene calls are TRBV6-4 and TRBJ2-2; 7 bases match TRBD2. The length of the CDR3 is 17 residues. The V gene end was trimmed by 5 bases and the J gene end by 0 bases; junction bases not matched to a gene: 9. Germline V gene sequence: CDR1 MRHNA, CDR2 SNTAGT. This CDR3 is CASSSSASGTNTGELFF. For the CDR3, the DNA is TGTGCCAGCAGTTCGAGTGCTAGCGGAACGAACACCGGGGAGCTGTTTTTT.

The chain has TRBV12-3 or TRBV12-4 and TRBJ2-1; TRBD2 aligns across 8 bases. With 6 bases clipped from V and 12 bases from J, the junction kept 10 bases outside the gene matches. The CDR3 spans 13 residues. The CDR3 is CASRMGSGDAQFF. DNA for the CDR3: TGTGCCAGCAGGATGGGTAGCGGGGACGCGCAGTTCTTC.

The V and J genes are TRBV5-1 and TRBJ2-5; 11 bases map to TRBD2. This CDR3 comprises 17 residues. Germline assignment: CDR1 SGHRS and CDR2 YFSETQ. With V trimmed by 0 bases and J by 3 bases, 7 bases remained unmatched. The CDR3 region is CASSLGLAGGLEETQYF. CDR3 bases: TGCGCCAGCAGCTTGGGGCTAGCGGGAGGTCTGGAAGAGACCCAGTACTTC.

CDR3 protein: CASSLLWDSYGYTF. As DNA, the CDR3 is TGTGCCAGCAGCTTGTTATGGGACAGCTATGGCTACACCTTC. The rearrangement links TRBV5-6 to TRBJ1-2; 7 bases are a match to TRBD1. The CDR3 extends over 14 amino acids. V gave up 1 base and J gave up 4 bases; unmatched junction bases: 4. Germline V gene lookup returns CDR1 SGHDT and CDR2 YYEEEE.

The chain uses TRBV3-1 (or the pseudogene TRBV3-2) and TRBJ1-1; D remains unclear. This CDR3 contains 12 residues. The germline gives CDR1 LGHDT, CDR2 YNNKEL (reference sequence). V was shortened by 1 base and J by 8 bases, with 8 bases between the two germline ends. CDR3 sequence: CASSQAREEAFF. The CDR3 DNA follows: TGTGCCAGCAGCCAAGCGAGAGAAGAAGCTTTCTTT.

This clone was counted many times. The chain links TRBV5-1 to TRBJ1-1; TRBD1 aligns across 12 bases. Germline V gene data show CDR1 as SGHRS and CDR2 as YFSETQ. CDR3 size: 18 residues. J lost 11 bases, V lost 0 bases, and 17 bases had no gene match. DNA of the CDR3: TGCGCCAGCAGCTTGGAAGGGGGACAGGGGGCCGGGTTATCGAGGGCTTTCTTT. Protein product: CASSLEGGQGAGLSRAFF.

This chain links TRBV4-1 with TRBJ2-5; D might be TRBD2 (6 bases). The CDR3 is made up of 15 amino acids. Trimming stripped 3 bases from V and 4 bases from J, with 15 bases between. Germline-derived CDR1 and CDR2 are MGHRA and YSYEKL. The CDR3 here is CASSHGGAPAETQYF. The CDR3 coding sequence is TGCGCCAGCAGCCACGGCGGGGCCCCTGCAGAGACCCAGTACTTC.

The J gene is TRBJ1-6, the V gene TRBV27; 7 bases are a match to TRBD1. J was trimmed by 5 bases and V by 6 bases; bases with no gene match: 7. There are 15 residues in the CDR3. CDR1 is MNHEY, CDR2 SMNVEV, per germline (reference sequence). The CDR3 nucleotides read TGTGCCAGCAGGGCACCGGGACAGAATAATTCACCCCTCCACTTT. It translates to CASRAPGQNNSPLHF.

The rearrangement links TRBV11-2 to TRBJ1-3, with 7 nucleotides matching TRBD1. The CDR3 is 14 amino acids. Per germline, CDR1 SGHAT and CDR2 FQNNGV. Trimming at V came to 7 bases and at J to 1 base, leaving 4 bases not matched to a gene. The CDR3 DNA follows: TGTGCCAGCACCCCGGACAGGTCTGGAAACACCATATATTTT. This sequence encodes CASTPDRSGNTIYF.

This rearrangement joins TRBV4-1 to TRBJ1-5, with unresolved D. Trimming left V 4 bases short and J 3 bases short, with 10 bases between. The germline CDR1 and CDR2 sequences are MGHRA and YSYEKL. The CDR3 is 14 residues long. CDR3 sequence: CASSPPQNNQPQHF. The CDR3 DNA reads TGCGCCAGCAGCCCCCCACAAAACAATCAGCCCCAGCATTTT.

The chain carries TRBV7-9 and TRBJ2-5; 8 positions match TRBD2. This CDR3 is built from 17 residues. The ends lost 2 bases at V and 0 bases at J; junction bases unmatched: 8. Germline-derived CDR1 and CDR2 are SEHNR and FQNEAQ (reference sequence). The CDR3 here is CASSLSREGGHQETQYF. CDR3 coding DNA: TGTGCCAGCAGCTTATCACGGGAGGGAGGGCACCAAGAGACCCAGTACTTC.

The rearrangement uses TRBV12-5 and TRBJ1-4, with TRBD1 identical over 7 bases. The CDR3 length is 15 residues. CDR1 LGHNT and CDR2 FRNRAP come from the germline V gene. The trim removed 5 bases at V and 7 bases at J, leaving 10 bases unmatched. The CDR3 loop reads CASGQRQGSFEKLFF. As DNA, the CDR3 is TGTGCTAGTGGTCAACGACAGGGAAGTTTTGAAAAACTGTTTTTT.

The J gene is TRBJ2-1, the V gene TRBV7-9, with 11 bases fitting TRBD2. Per the germline V gene, CDR1 is SEHNR and CDR2 is FQNEAQ (reference sequence). There are 19 residues in the CDR3. V was clipped by 4 bases and J by 0 bases; unmatched bases: 11. In DNA, the CDR3 is TGTGCCAGCAGCTGGACCGGGACTAGCGGCAAGAGCTCCTACAATGAGCAGTTCTTC. Its translation is CASSWTGTSGKSSYNEQFF.

This sequence joins TRBV10-3 and TRBJ2-1; 11 bases match TRBD2. This CDR3 is 16 amino acids long. J was trimmed by 5 bases and V by 5 bases; bases with no gene match: 8. Germline CDR1 and CDR2: ENHRY and SYGVKD. CDR3 sequence (DNA): TGTGCCATCAGTCAGCGACTAGCGGGGCACGACAATGAGCAGTTCTTC. Translation: CAISQRLAGHDNEQFF.